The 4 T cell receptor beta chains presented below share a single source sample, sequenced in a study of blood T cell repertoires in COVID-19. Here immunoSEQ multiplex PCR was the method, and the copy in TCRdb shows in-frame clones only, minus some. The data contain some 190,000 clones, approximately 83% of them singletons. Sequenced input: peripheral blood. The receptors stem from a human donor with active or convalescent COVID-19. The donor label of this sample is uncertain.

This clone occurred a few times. The CDR3 DNA reads as TGTGCCAGTAGTGTGACCTCGGGAAAAGATACGCAGTATTTT. This gives the protein CASSVTSGKDTQYF. The chain carries TRBV19 and TRBJ2-3, with D perhaps TRBD2 (5 bases). The V gene lost 5 bases and the J gene lost 5 bases, with 14 bases spanning the gap. The CDR3 spans 14 residues. The V gene's germline CDR1 is LNHDA and CDR2 SQIVND (reference sequence).

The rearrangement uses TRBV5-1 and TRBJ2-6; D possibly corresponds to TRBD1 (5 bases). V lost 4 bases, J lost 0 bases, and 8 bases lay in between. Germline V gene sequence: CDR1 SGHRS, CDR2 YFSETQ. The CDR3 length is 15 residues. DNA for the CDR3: TGCGCCAGCAGCGTCGACAGCTCTGGGGCCAACGTCCTGACTTTC. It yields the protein CASSVDSSGANVLTF.

The CDR3 here is CASSLTGGLEKLFF. The CDR3 nucleotides are TGCGCCAGCAGCTTAACAGGGGGGTTAGAAAAACTGTTTTTT. V is TRBV5-1 and J is TRBJ1-4, with 8 bases that match TRBD1. With 2 bases clipped from V and 8 bases from J, the junction kept 5 bases outside the gene matches. The CDR3 covers 14 residues. Germline-derived CDR1 and CDR2 are SGHRS and YFSETQ.

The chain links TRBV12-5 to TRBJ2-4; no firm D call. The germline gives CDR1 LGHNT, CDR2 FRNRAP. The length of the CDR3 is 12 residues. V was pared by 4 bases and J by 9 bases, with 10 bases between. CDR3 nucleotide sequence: TGTGCTAGTGGTTGGCAGGATGGCATTCAGTACTTC. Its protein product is CASGWQDGIQYF.